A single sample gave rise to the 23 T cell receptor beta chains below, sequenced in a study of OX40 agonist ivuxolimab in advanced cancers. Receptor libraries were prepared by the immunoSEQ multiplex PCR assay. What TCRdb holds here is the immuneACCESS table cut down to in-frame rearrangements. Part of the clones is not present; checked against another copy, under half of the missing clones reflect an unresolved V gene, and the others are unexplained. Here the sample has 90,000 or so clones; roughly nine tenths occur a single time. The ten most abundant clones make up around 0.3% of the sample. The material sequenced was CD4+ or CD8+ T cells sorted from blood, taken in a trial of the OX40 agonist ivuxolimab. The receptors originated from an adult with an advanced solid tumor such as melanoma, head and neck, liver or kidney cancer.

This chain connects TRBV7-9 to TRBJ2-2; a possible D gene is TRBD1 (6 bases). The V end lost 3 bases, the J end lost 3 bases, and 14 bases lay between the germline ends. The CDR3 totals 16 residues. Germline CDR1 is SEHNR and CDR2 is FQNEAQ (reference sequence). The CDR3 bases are TGTGCCAGCAGCTTCTTCAGGGGTTACGACACCGGGGAGCTGTTTTTT. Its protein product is CASSFFRGYDTGELFF.

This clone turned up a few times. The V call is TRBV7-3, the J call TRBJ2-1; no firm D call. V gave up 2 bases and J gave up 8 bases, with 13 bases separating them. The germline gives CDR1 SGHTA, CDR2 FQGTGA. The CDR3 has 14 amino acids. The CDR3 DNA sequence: TGTGCCAGCAGCTTAGGACCTGGGAATGATGAGCAGTTCTTC. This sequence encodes CASSLGPGNDEQFF. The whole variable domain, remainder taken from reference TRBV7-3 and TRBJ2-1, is GAGVSQTPSNKVTEKGKYVELRCDPISGHTALYWYRQSLGQGPEFLIYFQGTGAADDSGLPNDRFFAVRPEGSVSTLKIQRTERGDSAVYLCASSLGPGNDEQFFGPGTRLTVL.

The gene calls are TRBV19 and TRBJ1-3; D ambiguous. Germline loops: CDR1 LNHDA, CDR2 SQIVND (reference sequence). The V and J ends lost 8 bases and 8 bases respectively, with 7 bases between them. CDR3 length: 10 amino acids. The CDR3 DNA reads TGTGCCAGTGCATTGGACACCATATATTTT. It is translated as CASALDTIYF. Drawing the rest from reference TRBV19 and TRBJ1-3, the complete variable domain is DGGITQSPKYLFRKEGQNVTLSCEQNLNHDAMYWYRQDPGQGLRLIYYSQIVNDFQKGDIAEGYSVSREKKESFPLTVTSAQKNPTAFYLCASALDTIYFGEGSWLTVV.

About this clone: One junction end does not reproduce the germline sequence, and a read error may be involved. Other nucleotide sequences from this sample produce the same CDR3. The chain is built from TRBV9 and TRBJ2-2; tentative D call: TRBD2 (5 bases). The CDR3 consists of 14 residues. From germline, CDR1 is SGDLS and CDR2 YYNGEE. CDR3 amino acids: CASSVVEFSGELFF. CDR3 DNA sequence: TGTGCCAGTAGCGTAGTTGAGTTCTCAGGGGAGCTGTTTTTT. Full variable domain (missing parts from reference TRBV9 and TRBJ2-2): DSGVTQTPKHLITATGQRVTLRCSPRSGDLSVYWYQQSLDQGLQFLIQYYNGEERAKGNILERFSAQQFPDLHSELNLSSLELGDSALYFCASSVVEFSGELFFGEGSRLTVL.

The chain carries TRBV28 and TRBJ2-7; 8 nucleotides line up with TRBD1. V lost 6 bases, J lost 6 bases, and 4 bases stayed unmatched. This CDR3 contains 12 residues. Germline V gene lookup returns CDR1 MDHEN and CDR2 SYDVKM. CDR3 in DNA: TGTGCCAGCAGAAAAACAGGGGGCGAGCAGTACTTC. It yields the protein CASRKTGGEQYF. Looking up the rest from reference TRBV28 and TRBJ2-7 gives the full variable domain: DVKVTQSSRYLVKRTGEKVFLECVQDMDHENMFWYRQDPGLGLRLIYFSYDVKMKEKGDIPEGYSVSREKKERFSLILESASTNQTSMYLCASRKTGGEQYFGPGTRLTVT.

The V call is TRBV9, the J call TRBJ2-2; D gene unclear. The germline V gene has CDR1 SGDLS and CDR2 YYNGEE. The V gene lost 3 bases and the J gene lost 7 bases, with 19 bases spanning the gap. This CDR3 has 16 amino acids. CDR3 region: CASSGIPQNGYGELFF. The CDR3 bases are TGTGCCAGCAGCGGGATCCCCCAGAACGGTTACGGGGAGCTGTTTTTT.

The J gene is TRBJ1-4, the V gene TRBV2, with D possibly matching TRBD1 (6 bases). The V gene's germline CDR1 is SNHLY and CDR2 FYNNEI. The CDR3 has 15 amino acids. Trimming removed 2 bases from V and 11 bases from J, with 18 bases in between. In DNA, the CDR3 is TGTGCCAGCAGTGAACCAGGGACATCGACACGCAAACTGTTTTTT. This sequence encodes CASSEPGTSTRKLFF. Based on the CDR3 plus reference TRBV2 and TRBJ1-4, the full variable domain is EPEVTQTPSHQVTQMGQEVILRCVPISNHLYFYWYRQILGQKVEFLVSFYNNEISEKSEIFDDQFSVERPDGSNFTLKIRSTKLEDSAMYFCASSEPGTSTRKLFFGSGTQLSVL.

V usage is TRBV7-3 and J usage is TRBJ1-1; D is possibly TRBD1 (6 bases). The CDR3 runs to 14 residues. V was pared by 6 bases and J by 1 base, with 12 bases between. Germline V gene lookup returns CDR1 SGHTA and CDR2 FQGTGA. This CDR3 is CASSTQGTNTEAFF. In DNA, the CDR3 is TGTGCCAGCAGTACCCAGGGGACGAACACTGAAGCTTTCTTT.

CDR3 sequence (DNA): TGTGCCTGGGCCCGCGGGGGGTGGAGCACAGATACGCAGTATTTT. This encodes CAWARGGWSTDTQYF. The V call is TRBV30, the J call TRBJ2-3; 8 nucleotides line up with TRBD2. Germline V CDR1 and CDR2: GTSNPN, SVGIG (reference sequence). CDR3 length: 15 amino acids. V lost 5 bases and J lost 0; bases outside the gene matches: 7.

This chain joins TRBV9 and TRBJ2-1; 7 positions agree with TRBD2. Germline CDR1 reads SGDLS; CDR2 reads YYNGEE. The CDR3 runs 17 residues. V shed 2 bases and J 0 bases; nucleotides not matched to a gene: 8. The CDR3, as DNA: TGTGCCAGCAGCGTTGAAGCGGGGTCCAGCTCCTACAATGAGCAGTTCTTC. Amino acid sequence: CASSVEAGSSSYNEQFF.

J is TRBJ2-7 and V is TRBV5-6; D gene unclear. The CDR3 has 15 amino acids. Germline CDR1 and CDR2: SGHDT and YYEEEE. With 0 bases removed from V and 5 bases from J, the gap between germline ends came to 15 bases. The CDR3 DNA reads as TGTGCCAGCAGCTTGGATTTGGGTAGCCAGAACGAGCAGTACTTC. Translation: CASSLDLGSQNEQYF.

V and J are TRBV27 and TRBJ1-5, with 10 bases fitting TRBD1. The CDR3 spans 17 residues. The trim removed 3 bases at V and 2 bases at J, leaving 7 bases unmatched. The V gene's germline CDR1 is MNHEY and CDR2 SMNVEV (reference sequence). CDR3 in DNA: TGTGCCAGCAGTTTGCACTGGGACAGGGGTGGCAATCAGCCCCAGCATTTT. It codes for CASSLHWDRGGNQPQHF.

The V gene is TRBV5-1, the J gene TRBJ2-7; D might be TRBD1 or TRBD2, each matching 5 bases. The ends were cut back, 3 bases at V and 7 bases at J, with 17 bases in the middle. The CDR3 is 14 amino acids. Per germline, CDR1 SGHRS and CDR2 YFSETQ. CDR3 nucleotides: TGCGCCAGCAGCTCGGGGCAGCGTTTCTTGGAGCAGTACTTC. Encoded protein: CASSSGQRFLEQYF.

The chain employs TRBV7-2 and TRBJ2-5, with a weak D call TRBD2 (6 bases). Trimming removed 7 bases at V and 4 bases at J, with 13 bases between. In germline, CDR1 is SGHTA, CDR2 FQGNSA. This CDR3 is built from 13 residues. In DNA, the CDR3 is TGTGCCAGCACCTCCGGGGGTACAGAGACCCAGTACTTC. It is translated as CASTSGGTETQYF.

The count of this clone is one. The CDR3 sequence is CAWSMRGRPYEQYF. CDR3 in DNA: TGTGCCTGGAGTATGAGGGGACGGCCCTACGAGCAGTACTTC. V gene TRBV30 combines with J gene TRBJ2-7, with D perhaps assigned TRBD1 or TRBD2 (5 bases each). Germline assignment: CDR1 GTSNPN and CDR2 SVGIG (reference sequence). V was pared by 2 bases and J by 2 bases, with 13 bases between. The CDR3 runs 14 residues.

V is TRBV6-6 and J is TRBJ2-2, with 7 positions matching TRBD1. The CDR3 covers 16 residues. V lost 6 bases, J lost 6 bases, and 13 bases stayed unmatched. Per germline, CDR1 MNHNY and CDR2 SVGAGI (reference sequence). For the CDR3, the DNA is TGTGCCAGCAGCAATCCGACAGGGTTCTCCGCCGGGGAGCTGTTTTTT. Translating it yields CASSNPTGFSAGELFF.

The CDR3 is CASRQVSNQPQHF. The CDR3 coding sequence is TGTGCCAGCAGACAGGTTAGCAATCAGCCCCAGCATTTT. The rearrangement links TRBV19 to TRBJ1-5; the D gene is possibly TRBD1 (6 bases). Germline V gives CDR1 LNHDA, CDR2 SQIVND (reference sequence). CDR3 size: 13 residues. Trimming shortened V by 9 bases and J by 0 bases, and 9 bases separated the two germline ends.

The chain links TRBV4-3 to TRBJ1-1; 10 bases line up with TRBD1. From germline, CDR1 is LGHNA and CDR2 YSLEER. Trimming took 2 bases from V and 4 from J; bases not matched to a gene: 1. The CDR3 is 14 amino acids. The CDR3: CASSQRTGGTEAFF. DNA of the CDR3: TGCGCCAGCAGCCAACGGACAGGGGGCACTGAAGCTTTCTTT.

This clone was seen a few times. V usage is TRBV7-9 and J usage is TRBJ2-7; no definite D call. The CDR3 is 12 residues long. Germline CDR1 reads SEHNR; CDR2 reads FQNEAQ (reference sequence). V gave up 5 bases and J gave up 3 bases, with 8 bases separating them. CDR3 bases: TGTGCCAGCAGCCGGCTCTACTACGAGCAGTACTTC. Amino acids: CASSRLYYEQYF. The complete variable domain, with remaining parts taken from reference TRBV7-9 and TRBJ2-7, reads DTGVSQNPRHKITKRGQNVTFRCDPISEHNRLYWYRQTLGQGPEFLTYFQNEAQLEKSRLLSDRFSAERPKGSFSTLEIQRTEQGDSAMYLCASSRLYYEQYFGPGTRLTVT.

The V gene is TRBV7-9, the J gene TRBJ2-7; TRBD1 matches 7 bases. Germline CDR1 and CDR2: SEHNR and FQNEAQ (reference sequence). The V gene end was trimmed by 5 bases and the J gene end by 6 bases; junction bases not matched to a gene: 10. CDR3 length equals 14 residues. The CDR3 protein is CASSQLSQGSEQYF. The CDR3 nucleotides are TGTGCCAGCAGCCAGTTATCACAGGGGAGCGAGCAGTACTTC.

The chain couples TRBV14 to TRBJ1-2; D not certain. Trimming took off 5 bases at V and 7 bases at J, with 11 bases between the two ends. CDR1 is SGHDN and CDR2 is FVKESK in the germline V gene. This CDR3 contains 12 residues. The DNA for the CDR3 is TGTGCCAGCAGCTTAGCTCACTCTGGCTACACCTTC. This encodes CASSLAHSGYTF. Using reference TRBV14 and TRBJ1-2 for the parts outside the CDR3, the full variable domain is EAGVTQFPSHSVIEKGQTVTLRCDPISGHDNLYWYRRVMGKEIKFLLHFVKESKQDESGMPNNRFLAERTGGTYSTLKVQPAELEDSGVYFCASSLAHSGYTFGSGTRLTVV.

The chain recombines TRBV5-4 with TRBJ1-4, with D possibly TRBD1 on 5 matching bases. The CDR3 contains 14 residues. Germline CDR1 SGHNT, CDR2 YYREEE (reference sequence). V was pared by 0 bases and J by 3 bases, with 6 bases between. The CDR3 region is CASSLGGANEKLFF. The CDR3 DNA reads TGTGCCAGCAGCTTGGGAGGGGCTAATGAAAAACTGTTTTTT.

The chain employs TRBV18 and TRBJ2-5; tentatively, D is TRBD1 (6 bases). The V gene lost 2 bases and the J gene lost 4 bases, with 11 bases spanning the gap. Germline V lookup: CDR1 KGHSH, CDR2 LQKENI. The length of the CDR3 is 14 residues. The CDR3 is CASSPVGAVETQYF. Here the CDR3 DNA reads TGTGCCAGCTCACCAGTGGGGGCCGTAGAGACCCAGTACTTC. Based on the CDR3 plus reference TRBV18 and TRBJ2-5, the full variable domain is NAGVMQNPRHLVRRRGQEARLRCSPMKGHSHVYWYRQLPEEGLKFMVYLQKENIIDESGMPKERFSAEFPKEGPSILRIQQVVRGDSAAYFCASSPVGAVETQYFGPGTRLLVL.